The 25 T cell receptor beta chains reported below all come from one sample, sequenced in a study of blood T cell repertoires in COVID-19. The data were produced by immunoSEQ multiplex PCR, yet TCRdb's version contains in-frame clones alone and is incomplete. The sample lists approximately 180,000 clones; roughly 79% were seen once. The sample was peripheral blood. The receptors stem from a woman older than 75 with COVID-19, enrolled during active disease.

Turning to this clone: The sample carries other DNA sequences with the same CDR3. The V call is TRBV18, the J call TRBJ2-7; TRBD1 matches at 7 bases. The germline gives CDR1 KGHSH, CDR2 LQKENI. The CDR3 loop spans 13 amino acids. V was clipped by 0 bases and J by 4 bases; unmatched bases: 0. CDR3 sequence reads: CASSPPTGYEQYF. In nucleotides, the CDR3 is TGTGCCAGCTCACCACCGACAGGGTACGAGCAGTACTTC.

The gene calls are TRBV7-7 and TRBJ2-6, with TRBD1 as a possible D gene (5 bases). Germline lookup yields CDR1 SSHAT and CDR2 FNYEAQ (reference sequence). V shed 4 bases and J shed 2 bases, with 9 bases lying between them. The CDR3 extends over 15 amino acids. In DNA, the CDR3 is TGTGCCAGCAGCTCTACAGGCCCTGGGGCCAACGTCCTGACTTTC. It codes for CASSSTGPGANVLTF.

V gene TRBV7-2 combines with J gene TRBJ2-7; D is possibly TRBD1 (5 bases). V dropped 5 bases and J dropped 2 bases, with 13 bases sitting between them. CDR3 length: 14 residues. Germline CDR1 SGHTA, CDR2 FQGNSA. The CDR3 spells CASSPGHETYEQYF. The CDR3 nucleotides are TGTGCCAGCAGCCCAGGACACGAAACCTACGAGCAGTACTTC.

The chain carries TRBV11-3 and TRBJ2-7; weak D call: TRBD1 (5 bases). Germline V CDR1 and CDR2: SGHNT, YENEEA. The CDR3 is made up of 15 amino acids. Between the trimmed V and J ends, which lost 4 bases and 2 bases, there was a span of 15 bases. CDR3 protein: CASSSRRARTYEQYF. In DNA form, the CDR3 reads TGTGCCAGCAGCTCCCGCAGGGCCAGAACCTACGAGCAGTACTTC.

The genes are TRBV2 and TRBJ1-4; no clear D. Deletions cut 0 bases from V and 5 bases from J, with 10 bases between. The CDR3 covers 15 residues. In germline, CDR1 is SNHLY, CDR2 FYNNEI. The CDR3 protein is CASSEAVWQNEKLFF. The CDR3 nucleotides are TGTGCCAGCAGTGAAGCGGTATGGCAGAATGAAAAACTGTTTTTT.

The chain recombines TRBV6-2 or TRBV6-3 with TRBJ1-1, with D unresolved. CDR1 MNHEY and CDR2 SVGEGT come from the germline V gene. The CDR3 length is 12 residues. Trimming took 3 bases from V and 4 from J, leaving 6 bases between them. The CDR3 region is CASSYQATEAFF. The CDR3 bases are TGTGCCAGCAGTTATCAAGCCACTGAAGCTTTCTTT.

The rearrangement joins TRBV18 to TRBJ1-2; 8 positions agree with TRBD1. In germline, CDR1 is KGHSH, CDR2 LQKENI. There are 13 residues in the CDR3. The junction had 3 bases not matched to a gene; V was cut back by 3 bases and J by 6 bases. The CDR3 sequence: CASSPLQGDGYTF. The CDR3 DNA reads TGTGCCAGCTCACCGCTACAGGGGGATGGCTACACCTTC.

The rearrangement uses TRBV7-2 and TRBJ2-3, with TRBD2 matching over 10 bases. V shed 5 bases, J shed 0 bases, and the junction held 5 bases outside the gene matches. The CDR3 sequence is 16 residues long. Germline values: CDR1 SGHTA, CDR2 FQGNSA. The CDR3 loop reads CASSLGAGGSTDTQYF. The CDR3 DNA sequence: TGTGCCAGCAGCCTAGGAGCGGGAGGGAGCACAGATACGCAGTATTTT.

This clone has a single count. The chain is built from TRBV21-1 and TRBJ2-3; the D segment call TRBD2 is taken from the table without a DNA check. TRBV21-1 is an annotated pseudogene. The CDR3 sequence is 15 residues long. The CDR3 loop reads CASSKGSGITDTQYF. The CDR3 DNA is TGTGCCAGCAGCAAAGGGTCGGGGATAACAGATACGCAGTATTTT.

The J gene is TRBJ2-2, the V gene TRBV6-5; perhaps TRBD2 as D (7 bases). Germline CDR1 MNHEY, CDR2 SVGAGI. There are 15 residues in the CDR3. Trimming took 7 bases from V and 4 from J, leaving 16 bases between them. CDR3 amino acids: CASTRGALGTGELFF. CDR3 coding DNA: TGTGCCAGCACTCGGGGGGCCCTAGGCACCGGGGAGCTGTTTTTT.

V usage is TRBV19 and J usage is TRBJ1-2; D gene uncertain. Germline V gene data show CDR1 as LNHDA and CDR2 as SQIVND (reference sequence). The CDR3 is made up of 11 amino acids. Trimming left V 7 bases short and J 3 bases short, with 6 bases between. CDR3 sequence: CASNRDYGYTF. CDR3 in DNA: TGTGCCAGTAACAGAGACTATGGCTACACCTTC.

V usage is TRBV27 and J usage is TRBJ2-6; 10 bases align to TRBD2. The CDR3 covers 17 residues. The germline V gene encodes CDR1 MNHEY and CDR2 SMNVEV (reference sequence). V lost 7 bases to trimming and J lost 0 bases; unmatched junction nucleotides: 6. The CDR3 loop reads CASNISGRDSGANVLTF. The CDR3 bases are TGTGCCAGCAACATAAGCGGGAGGGACTCTGGGGCCAACGTCCTGACTTTC.

The chain is built from TRBV13 and TRBJ2-3; 8 positions agree with TRBD2. CDR3 length: 14 residues. CDR1 and CDR2 from the germline V gene are PRHDT and FYEKMQ (reference sequence). Trimming removed 5 bases from V and 3 bases from J; junction bases left unmatched: 4. This chain's CDR3 is CASSRGGLTDTQYF. The DNA for the CDR3 is TGTGCCAGCAGCCGGGGGGGACTTACAGATACGCAGTATTTT.

The rearrangement links TRBV19 to TRBJ2-5, with D maybe TRBD2 (6 bases). The CDR3 covers 14 residues. The germline gives CDR1 LNHDA, CDR2 SQIVND (reference sequence). With 1 base removed from V and 5 bases from J, the gap between germline ends came to 11 bases. CDR3 sequence: CASSIAGGWETQYF. Written as DNA, the CDR3 is TGTGCCAGTAGTATAGCCGGGGGTTGGGAGACCCAGTACTTC.

The chain links TRBV6-5 to TRBJ2-5, with 7 bases aligning to TRBD1. CDR3 size: 13 residues. Germline V gives CDR1 MNHEY, CDR2 SVGAGI. Germline trimming cut 6 bases from V and 2 bases from J; bases unmatched to any gene: 3. CDR3 loop: CASRPGQQETQYF. The CDR3 DNA reads TGTGCCAGCAGACCGGGACAGCAAGAGACCCAGTACTTC.

The V call is TRBV2, the J call TRBJ2-7; 7 bases fit TRBD1. Germline V lookup: CDR1 SNHLY, CDR2 FYNNEI. This CDR3 has 14 amino acids. J gave up 5 bases and V 7 bases, and 11 bases lay outside the gene matches. CDR3 DNA sequence: TGTGCCAGCAACCGTGGACAGGCTGGGGACGAGCAGTACTTC. Translated, it gives CASNRGQAGDEQYF.

The count of this clone is one. The chain has TRBV24-1 and TRBJ1-2; D is possibly TRBD1 (6 bases). The CDR3 runs to 12 residues. The germline V and J ends were trimmed by 2 bases and 7 bases, with 7 bases remaining between them. Germline V gene data show CDR1 as KGHDR and CDR2 as SFDVKD. The CDR3 reads CATSDSRGGYTF. In nucleotides, the CDR3 is TGTGCCACCAGTGATTCCAGGGGTGGCTACACCTTC.

The chain combines TRBV27 with TRBJ2-7, with 7 bases lining up with TRBD2. The CDR3 spans 16 residues. Trimming removed 6 bases from V and 4 bases from J; junction bases left unmatched: 15. Germline CDR1 reads MNHEY; CDR2 reads SMNVEV (reference sequence). The CDR3 is CASSKVGGSGWYEQYF. The CDR3 DNA is TGTGCCAGCAGCAAGGTCGGCGGGAGCGGGTGGTACGAGCAGTACTTC.

A single count supports this clone. V is TRBV5-4 and J is TRBJ2-2; 14 nucleotides align to TRBD2. CDR1 and CDR2 (germline): SGHNT, YYREEE (reference sequence). CDR3 length equals 16 residues. The V and J ends lost 3 bases and 6 bases, in that order; junction bases with no gene match: 4. CDR3 DNA: TGTGCCAGCAGCTCGGCGACTAGCGGGAGGGCCGGGGAGCTGTTTTTT. Translation gives CASSSATSGRAGELFF. Using reference TRBV5-4 and TRBJ2-2 for the parts outside the CDR3, the full variable domain is ETGVTQSPTHLIKTRGQQVTLRCSSQSGHNTVSWYQQALGQGPQFIFQYYREEENGRGNFPPRFSGLQFPNYSSELNVNALELDDSALYLCASSSATSGRAGELFFGEGSRLTVL.

The J gene is TRBJ1-5, the V gene TRBV18, with TRBD1 matching over 7 bases. The ends lost 6 bases at V and 7 bases at J; junction bases unmatched: 6. Germline assignment: CDR1 KGHSH and CDR2 LQKENI. The CDR3 loop spans 13 amino acids. The CDR3 here is CASSSGQSQPQHF. CDR3 sequence (DNA): TGTGCCAGCTCCTCGGGACAGTCCCAGCCCCAGCATTTT.

CDR3 DNA sequence: TGTGCCAGCAGTTACAACAGAAATTCACCCCTCCACTTT. This codes for CASSYNRNSPLHF. The chain is built from TRBV6-5 and TRBJ1-6, with D hard to call. The CDR3 contains 13 residues. Germline assignment: CDR1 MNHEY and CDR2 SVGAGI. V was pared by 2 bases and J by 7 bases, with 6 bases between.

In this sample, this clone turned up once. The chain recombines TRBV9 with TRBJ2-7; a possible D gene is TRBD1 (7 bases). The V end was cut by 2 bases, the J end by 0 bases, with 12 bases between. The CDR3 is made up of 15 amino acids. The germline CDR1 and CDR2 sequences are SGDLS and YYNGEE. The CDR3 loop reads CASSVGGDSSYEQYF. Written as DNA, the CDR3 is TGTGCCAGCAGCGTCGGCGGGGACAGCTCCTACGAGCAGTACTTC.

V is TRBV5-1 and J is TRBJ2-7, with 7 positions matching TRBD1. Germline loops: CDR1 SGHRS, CDR2 YFSETQ. There are 14 residues in the CDR3. V lost 4 bases to trimming and J lost 3 bases; unmatched junction nucleotides: 7. The CDR3 DNA is TGCGCCAGCAGCCCGGGGACAGAAATCTACGAGCAGTACTTC. Protein product: CASSPGTEIYEQYF.

This clone was counted ten times or more. CDR3 bases: TGTGCCAGCATTTCCTGGGGGGACAGGATGAGGGGAGAGACCCAGTACTTC. Translation: CASISWGDRMRGETQYF. The chain uses TRBV2 and TRBJ2-5; 8 bases map to TRBD1. The CDR3 length is 17 residues. The V segment lost 7 bases and the J segment 4 bases; nucleotides outside the gene matches: 17. Per the germline V gene, CDR1 is SNHLY and CDR2 is FYNNEI.

The V gene is TRBV5-4, the J gene TRBJ1-3; no clear D. CDR1 is SGHNT and CDR2 is YYREEE in the germline V gene (reference sequence). The CDR3 sequence is 16 residues long. Trimming stripped 4 bases from V and 4 bases from J, with 18 bases between. Here the CDR3 reads CASSVGLGGTGNTIYF. For the CDR3, the DNA is TGTGCCAGCAGCGTGGGGTTAGGAGGAACCGGAAACACCATATATTTT.